The sequence of this T cell receptor (beta chain) was determined in a study of cytomegalovirus exposure and HLA in healthy donors (dated by TCRdb to about 2017). With regard to the full study: An earlier analysis of some 600 of the donors reported 276 Gb of sequence data and roughly 120 million unique TCR beta sequences obtained from some 170 million T cells. HLA typing covered class I and class II loci at four-digit resolution. Rather than drawing on any new phenotypic data, the later analysis identified candidate immune exposures from TCR beta sequences and the way those sequences occurred across donors. A later genetic analysis used genome-wide SNP genotypes for about 65% of the 666 donors, treating that subset as a discovery cohort. The genetic ancestry cluster associated with self-reported Caucasian donors included 65% to 90% of the roughly 360 genotyped donors. To decide whether each TCR beta V gene segment behaved as functional or pseudogenic, an earlier analysis of some 600 of the donors relied on high-throughput TCR beta sequencing. Because of strong linkage in the cohort, roughly five DR-DQ haplotypes were treated as single units for association and clustering. Alongside the repertoire data, information on donor age, sex, ethnicity and CMV serostatus was compiled. Along with the roughly 700-subject first cohort, a separate validation cohort of more than 90 different subjects was used. The aim of the study was to test whether cataloging public T cell receptors could identify signatures of past pathogen exposure. On average, roughly 240,000 unique TCR beta nucleotide sequences were sequenced per donor among fewer than 500 genotyped donors of the cohort, with roughly a sixth of those sequences being non-productive. Typing coverage varied by locus: about 620-640 donors for A, B, C, DRB1 and DQB1; 500 to 550 for DQA1; approximately 570 for DPA1; around 490 for DPB1. Every repertoire in the discovery cohort had been generated on one and the same sequencing platform. Using immunosequencing, the study profiled T cell repertoires from about 610 subjects and related those repertoires to cytomegalovirus serostatus. An early release that covered about 640 HLA-typed donors contained about 300 gigabases of sequencing data and about 84 million unique TCR sequences. The study combined high-throughput TCR immunosequencing, statistical association of individual TCRs with disease status, and machine learning to predict cytomegalovirus infection status. A later analysis re-examined previously published TCR beta repertoires from about 670 donors and added high-resolution HLA genotyping to investigate patterns of TCR occurrence.

In total, roughly 710 healthy bone marrow donors made up the cohort. At the time of sampling, all cohort members were nominally healthy, though unrecorded immune exposures were likely present. The donor tested CMV seropositive and was one of the 289 seropositive cohort members. Every donor gave a peripheral blood sample, and the peripheral blood mononuclear cells from that sample were used for TCR beta sequencing. The Qiagen DNeasy Blood Extraction Kit was used to extract genomic DNA from the blood cell samples. Summary of the overall study and its limitations: Linkage disequilibrium might explain the correlated functional status among segregating V segments, but an unknown experimental factor could not be ruled out. Because the 87-base-pair reads could not distinguish some IMGT-functional V segments, including TRBV6-2 and TRBV6-3, those segments were excluded. When HLA alleles, especially DR and DQ, strongly co-occurred, attributing TCR associations to individual alleles was difficult. In a later analysis, most CMV-associated TCR beta chains were found to appear HLA-restricted, with HLA associations seemingly driven largely by CMV exposure. For the cohort, immune exposure information was limited to CMV serostatus. A later analysis found that HLA-associated TCR beta chains were more clonally expanded and had lower generation probabilities than equally common non-associated chains. The classifier was reported to diagnose cytomegalovirus status with high specificity and sensitivity in both the original cohort and the validation cohort. Because counts were too low, more than 15 rarely observed V segments, including chromosome 9 orphons, were left out of the earlier analysis of 587 of the donors. In a later genetic analysis, a missense DCLRE1C variant was associated with V-gene and J-gene trimming of TCR beta chains, and the association was replicated in an independent cohort. According to a later analysis, TCR association rates differed among HLA loci, with DRB1 alleles showing the most associated TCRs and HLA-C alleles showing the fewest. The study listed approximately 160 TCR beta chains as associated with cytomegalovirus. A cluster of highly shared sequence variants was judged likely to represent a technical artifact of the sequencing pipeline. According to a later genetic analysis, donors in an Asian-associated ancestry cluster had fewer N-insertions in productive TCRs than the approximately 670-donor mean. HLA typing was unavailable for some donors at each locus, so association tests used only the typed subset. In a later analysis, several top co-occurrence clusters were reported to appear linked to parvovirus B19, influenza, CMV and Epstein-Barr virus. A further reported finding was that TCR beta sequences accurately predicted the HLA-A and HLA-B alleles for most subjects in the first cohort. In an earlier analysis of approximately 600 of the donors, most TCR beta V segments were observed in productive rearrangements about 90% or about 30% of the time, broadly matching IMGT annotations. Three of the identified cytomegalovirus-associated TCR beta chains were confirmed in vitro to be specific for cytomegalovirus antigens. According to the authors, the approach could potentially be generalized to other disease states and immunological phenotypes. At a false discovery rate of 0.05, a later analysis linked some 17,000 TCR beta sequences to specific HLA alleles. The cohort was sequenced for TCR beta chains only, and without alpha or paired-chain data the features that could be detected were limited. Roughly uniform sequencing depth across donors was assumed in presence/absence analyses, although this assumption may not hold. Most TCR sequences were seen in very few donors, while some public TCRs were found in many individuals.

Library method: the immunoSEQ multiplex PCR assay. For the multiplex PCR, a mixture combining 60 forward primers for TCR Vbeta segments and 13 reverse primers for TCR Jbeta segments was used. Amplification of the CDR3 region of rearranged TCR beta genes was performed with a multiplex PCR assay on genomic DNA. On the Illumina HiSeq System, the amplified TCR beta libraries were sequenced as 87-base-pair reads. As for how the authors treated the data: In a later analysis, around 80 million unique TCR beta chains were counted across the 666 repertoires, and approximately 11 million of these chains were shared by at least two donors. Raw reads were error-corrected and collapsed into unique sequences with a nearest-neighbor algorithm that merged closely related sequences to remove PCR and sequencing errors. V, D and J gene segments were assigned by aligning CDR3 sequences to IMGT reference sequences. Each retained sequence needed at least a six-nucleotide match to both a V gene segment and a J gene segment. A rearrangement counted as productive if the CDR3 had no stop codons and remained in frame with V and J, and every other rearrangement counted as non-productive. Following IMGT convention, CDR3 was defined as the stretch from the second conserved V-encoded cysteine to the conserved J-encoded phenylalanine. Sequences without an unambiguous match to a single V gene segment were excluded from the earlier analysis of a few hundred of the donors. An earlier analysis of several hundred of the donors called V segments functional above 56.7% productive rearrangements and segregating when the between-donor standard deviation exceeded 5%. A statistical classification framework was built to diagnose cytomegalovirus status from the catalog of TCR beta chain sequences. A later analysis assigned V and J genes by comparing TCR nucleotide sequences with IMGT/GENE-DB human TR gene sequences. The TCRdist pipeline was used in a later analysis to assign CDR3 sequences and most-parsimonious VDJ recombination scenarios. In a later analysis, every TCR beta chain was defined by the combination of its CDR3 amino acid sequence and its V-gene family, and reads without a unique V-gene family were dropped. As a way to deal with suspected cross-contamination and a sequencing artifact, a later analysis dropped approximately 570 nucleotide sequences that were highly shared and had low generation probability. A later analysis calculated a clonal expansion index for each public chain from normalized within-repertoire ranks of inferred template counts. Generation probabilities in a later analysis came from a VDJ recombination model fitted to out-of-frame rearrangements, and those results were checked against IGoR. In a later analysis, TCR-TCR, TCR-HLA and TCR-CMV co-occurrence was scored with hypergeometric tests, and a repertoire-size bias correction was applied to TCR pairs. In a later analysis, false discovery rates were estimated by permuting HLA or CMV assignments 20 times. A later analysis grouped co-occurring TCRs with DBSCAN, adding TCRdist sequence similarity when clustering within HLA-allele-positive subsets. Repertoires with fewer than 30,000 or more than 120,000 public chains were left out of co-occurrence clustering, as were four to six repertoires with anomalous nucleotide sharing. TCRdb stores this immuneACCESS table with in-frame sequences only. Part of the clones is absent; in the studies checked, under half of the shortfall reflects unresolved V genes, and no reason is known for the rest. V and J calls and clone size are as listed in that table; D and trimming were resolved from the DNA. The sample table contains some 110,000 clones; only one count was recorded for approximately 11% of them. The ten top clones hold 16% of the sample.

After removal of 5 bases from V and 1 base from J, the junction retains 9 bases not matched to a gene. The CDR3 holds 16 amino acids from the cysteine to the phenylalanine. Only the CDR3 region is kept as DNA, spanning 48 bases read in frame from base 1. The germline V gene yields SNHLY for CDR1 and FYNNEI for CDR2. This clone was detected only a few times. The specificity of this receptor is unknown. No quality values exist for individual bases; no much larger clone is one base distant. The sample taken for sequencing was PBMCs. This clonotype originated in a middle-aged man in good health and CMV-seropositive. Here the chain combines TRBV2 and TRBJ2-7; a stretch of 9 junction bases matches TRBD2. Here the CDR3 is given as CASSLGRLAGSYEQYF. The nucleotide sequence is given as TGTGCCAGCAGTCTGGGAAGGCTAGCGGGATCCTACGAGCAGTACTTC.